This T cell receptor (beta chain) was identified during a study of early T cells in non-severe SARS-CoV-2 infection. Study-wide context: Sequencing input comprised bulk RNA from unsorted whole blood; chain pairing was not available.

Regarding this clonotype: What it binds is not known.

V shed 6 bases and J shed 0 bases, with 11 bases lying between them. CDR1 MNHNY and CDR2 SVGAGI come from the germline V gene (reference sequence). This CDR3 is 14 amino acids long. In the library, individual cDNA molecules carried attached unique molecular identifiers. MiXCR was run by TCRdb on the 5' RACE reads, yielding one entry per CDR3 protein. Of roughly 69,000 distinct CDR3 sequences listed, roughly 8.7% are singletons. Whole-study findings and limits: There was a bias toward anti-spike CD8 responses in VDJdb matching, which missed private and CD4 specificities.

The receptor was derived from an adult who was a healthcare worker with PCR-confirmed SARS-CoV-2 infection or an uninfected control (not recorded which). The material sequenced was whole blood. The chain employs TRBV6-6 and TRBJ1-2; D is undetermined. The CDR3 DNA reads TGTGCCAGCAGACCCCTCGGATCTAACTATGGCTACACCTTC. Amino acid sequence: CASRPLGSNYGYTF.